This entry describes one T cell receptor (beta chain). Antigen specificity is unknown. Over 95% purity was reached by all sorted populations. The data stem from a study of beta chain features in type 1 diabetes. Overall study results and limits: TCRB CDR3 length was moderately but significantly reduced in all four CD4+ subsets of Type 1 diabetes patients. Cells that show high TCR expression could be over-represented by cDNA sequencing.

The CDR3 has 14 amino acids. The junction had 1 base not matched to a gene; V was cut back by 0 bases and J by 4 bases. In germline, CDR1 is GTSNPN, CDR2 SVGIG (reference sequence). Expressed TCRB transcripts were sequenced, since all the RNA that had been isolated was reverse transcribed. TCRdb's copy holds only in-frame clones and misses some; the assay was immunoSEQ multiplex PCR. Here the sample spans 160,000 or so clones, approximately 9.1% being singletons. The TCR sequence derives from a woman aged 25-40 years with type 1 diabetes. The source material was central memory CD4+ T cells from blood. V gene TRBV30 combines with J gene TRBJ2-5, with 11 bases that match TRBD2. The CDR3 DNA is TGTGCCTGGAGTGTGGGGACTAGCGGAGAGACCCAGTACTTC. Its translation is CAWSVGTSGETQYF.